This TCR beta chain was obtained from a study of T cells in Graves' hyperthyroidism and ophthalmopathy. The CDR3 contains 16 residues. Germline CDR1 MRHNA, CDR2 SNTAGT. Trimming pared 5 bases from V and 4 bases from J, leaving 20 bases between. Newly diagnosed hyperthyroidism, duration under 2 months, in patients aged 18 to 65. What was amplified from RNA transcripts were TCR beta CDR3 regions. With the HTBI primer set, the TCR CDR3 went through a first round of RT-PCR. TCRdb processed the multiplex PCR reads anew with MiXCR; each CDR3 protein has one entry. There are 700,000 to 850,000 distinct CDR3 sequences in the sample; under 45% occur only once, and less than 35% lies in the top ten.

The sequencing input was blood. The TCR originated in a woman aged 40 to 50 with Graves' hyperthyroidism. The V gene is TRBV6-4, the J gene TRBJ1-1; D may be TRBD1 (6 bases). CDR3 in DNA: TGTGCCAGCAGTCCACAGGGCCGACCCTTTCCCACTGAAGCTTTCTTT. Protein product: CASSPQGRPFPTEAFF.